One sample yielded the 24 T cell receptor beta chains listed below, sequenced in a study of cytomegalovirus exposure and HLA in healthy donors. Here immunoSEQ multiplex PCR was the method, and the copy in TCRdb shows in-frame clones only, minus some. This sample carries 65,000 to 100,000 clones, over 85% of them seen once, and the ten largest clones take 3.6%. The sequenced sample was PBMCs. The origin of the receptors is a young woman in good health and CMV-seronegative.

The chain couples TRBV19 to TRBJ1-1; D not certain. V lost 1 base and J lost 10, with 7 bases in between. This CDR3 has 11 amino acids. Per the germline V gene, CDR1 is LNHDA and CDR2 is SQIVND (reference sequence). The DNA for the CDR3 is TGTGCCAGTAGTATAGCACATATAGCTTTCTTT. This translates into CASSIAHIAFF.

The rearrangement uses TRBV12-5 and TRBJ1-1, with 7 bases matching TRBD1. Trimming removed 4 bases from V and 2 bases from J; junction bases left unmatched: 4. Looked up from germline, CDR1 is LGHNT and CDR2 is FRNRAP. This CDR3 contains 14 residues. Here the CDR3 reads CASGWDRLNTEAFF. The CDR3 coding sequence is TGTGCTAGTGGTTGGGACAGATTAAACACTGAAGCTTTCTTT.

This chain links TRBV6-6 with TRBJ2-7; 11 bases are a match to TRBD2. Trimming at V came to 8 bases and at J to 3 bases, leaving 6 bases not matched to a gene. The CDR3 spans 14 residues. Per the germline V gene, CDR1 is MNHNY and CDR2 is SVGAGI (reference sequence). The CDR3 here is CASGPGLAVYEQYF. The DNA of the CDR3 is TGTGCCAGCGGACCGGGACTAGCGGTCTACGAGCAGTACTTC.

The chain's CDR3 is CASSRRVGTEAFF. CDR3 sequence (DNA): TGTGCCAGCAGCCGCAGGGTCGGAACTGAAGCTTTCTTT. The chain is built from TRBV7-2 and TRBJ1-1; tentative D call: TRBD1 (5 bases). The CDR3 is 13 residues long. The germline V and J ends were trimmed by 5 bases and 5 bases, with 12 bases remaining between them. In germline, CDR1 is SGHTA, CDR2 FQGNSA.

This chain uses TRBV6-5 with TRBJ1-2, with 9 positions matching TRBD1. With V trimmed by 0 bases and J by 4 bases, 3 bases remained unmatched. Looked up from germline, CDR1 is MNHEY and CDR2 is SVGAGI. This CDR3 is built from 15 residues. CDR3 region: CASSYSGQGTYGYTF. The CDR3 DNA follows: TGTGCCAGCAGTTACTCGGGACAGGGAACCTATGGCTACACCTTC.

The rearrangement joins TRBV13 to TRBJ2-2; perhaps TRBD1 as D (6 bases). Germline assignment: CDR1 PRHDT and CDR2 FYEKMQ (reference sequence). The V and J ends lost 5 bases and 8 bases respectively, with 18 bases between them. The CDR3 length is 15 residues. The CDR3: CASSIRQTGFGELFF. In DNA, the CDR3 is TGTGCCAGCAGCATACGCCAGACAGGCTTTGGGGAGCTGTTTTTT.

This chain uses TRBV10-3 with TRBJ1-2; 7 bases map to TRBD1. Trimming cost V 3 bases and J 0 bases; bases outside gene matches: 1. Germline V gene data show CDR1 as ENHRY and CDR2 as SYGVKD. The CDR3 is 14 amino acids. The CDR3 DNA follows: TGTGCCATCAGTGACAGGGGGACTAACTATGGCTACACCTTC. It yields the protein CAISDRGTNYGYTF.

The J gene is TRBJ2-3, the V gene TRBV6-1, with 7 bases identical to TRBD2. V was clipped by 6 bases and J by 5 bases; unmatched bases: 8. The CDR3 has 14 amino acids. Germline values: CDR1 MNHNS, CDR2 SASEGT. CDR3 in amino acids: CASRGAGLIDTQYF. DNA of the CDR3: TGTGCCAGCAGAGGAGCGGGGTTGATAGATACGCAGTATTTT.

J is TRBJ1-5 and V is TRBV27, with 8 bases matching TRBD1. From germline, CDR1 is MNHEY and CDR2 SMNVEV (reference sequence). V shed 3 bases, J shed 6 bases, and the junction held 4 bases outside the gene matches. This CDR3 has 14 amino acids. Written as DNA, the CDR3 is TGTGCCAGCAGTTTCAGGGGGCCAAGTCAGCCCCAGCATTTT. It encodes CASSFRGPSQPQHF.

About this clone: The junction differs from germline at one of its ends, possibly a read error. The chain combines TRBV5-1 with TRBJ2-7, with D possibly being TRBD1 (5 bases). The germline gives CDR1 SGHRS, CDR2 YFSETQ. The CDR3 covers 14 residues. The CDR3 DNA follows: TGCGCCAGCAGCTTGCAGGTCCAGGGAATGGGATTAAACTTC. Translated: CASSLQVQGMGLNF.

The V call is TRBV18, the J call TRBJ1-4, with TRBD1 identical over 9 bases. CDR1 KGHSH and CDR2 LQKENI come from the germline V gene. With V trimmed by 8 bases and J by 4 bases, 8 bases remained unmatched. The CDR3 totals 15 residues. The CDR3, as DNA: TGTGCCAGCCGAGACAGGGGGAGCCTTAATGAAAAACTGTTTTTT. It translates to CASRDRGSLNEKLFF.

The CDR3 here is CASSQEGTALRRGASANYGYTF. The DNA of the CDR3 is TGTGCCAGCAGCCAAGAAGGCACGGCGCTAAGGAGGGGAGCCTCAGCTAACTATGGCTACACCTTC. V usage is TRBV4-2 and J usage is TRBJ1-2, with D perhaps matching TRBD1 (5 bases). From germline, CDR1 is LGHNA and CDR2 YNFKEQ. The CDR3 is made up of 22 amino acids. Deletions cut 0 bases from V and 0 bases from J, with 29 bases between.

The CDR3 DNA sequence: TGTGCCAGCAGTAAAGCGGGGGGATCCACCGGGGAGCTGTTTTTT. Amino acid sequence: CASSKAGGSTGELFF. The chain carries TRBV5-4 and TRBJ2-2, with 9 bases matching TRBD2. V was clipped by 5 bases and J by 4 bases; unmatched bases: 6. This CDR3 has 15 amino acids. The V gene's germline CDR1 is SGHNT and CDR2 YYREEE (reference sequence).

V usage is TRBV9 and J usage is TRBJ2-5; possibly TRBD1 for D (5 bases). Trimming removed 5 bases at V and 5 bases at J, with 10 bases between. CDR3 length: 12 amino acids. The V gene's germline CDR1 is SGDLS and CDR2 YYNGEE. The CDR3 sequence is CASSSGSETQYF. As DNA, the CDR3 is TGTGCCAGCAGTTCAGGGTCGGAGACCCAGTACTTC.

The chain recombines TRBV9 with TRBJ1-3, with D uncertain. The CDR3 extends over 14 amino acids. Germline V CDR1 and CDR2: SGDLS, YYNGEE. V lost 0 bases and J 4 bases, leaving 8 bases between the germline ends. CDR3: CASSVARVGNTIYF. CDR3 nucleotide sequence: TGTGCCAGCAGCGTAGCGAGGGTCGGAAACACCATATATTTT. The whole variable domain, filled in from reference TRBV9 and TRBJ1-3, reads DSGVTQTPKHLITATGQRVTLRCSPRSGDLSVYWYQQSLDQGLQFLIQYYNGEERAKGNILERFSAQQFPDLHSELNLSSLELGDSALYFCASSVARVGNTIYFGEGSWLTVV.

The genes are TRBV28 and TRBJ1-5; possible D gene TRBD1, 6 bases. The germline V and J ends were trimmed by 2 bases and 6 bases, with 17 bases remaining between them. This CDR3 region has 16 residues. From germline, CDR1 is MDHEN and CDR2 SYDVKM. The CDR3 here is CASSLPVSRGGQPQHF. CDR3 coding DNA: TGTGCCAGCAGTTTACCTGTCAGCAGGGGTGGTCAGCCCCAGCATTTT.

V usage is TRBV6-1 and J usage is TRBJ1-2, with 8 positions matching TRBD1. From germline, CDR1 is MNHNS and CDR2 SASEGT. The CDR3 loop spans 13 amino acids. J was trimmed by 8 bases and V by 6 bases; bases with no gene match: 8. The CDR3 is CASREDRAGGYTF. CDR3 in DNA: TGTGCCAGCAGAGAGGACAGGGCAGGGGGCTACACCTTC.

This rearrangement joins TRBV29-1 to TRBJ2-7; D not certain. This CDR3 comprises 14 residues. With 4 bases removed from V and 4 bases from J, the gap between germline ends came to 17 bases. Germline V gives CDR1 SQVTM, CDR2 ANQGSEA. The CDR3 region is CSVVVRQQKYEQYF. CDR3 nucleotides: TGCAGCGTTGTGGTGCGGCAGCAGAAATACGAGCAGTACTTC.

The V and J genes are TRBV18 and TRBJ2-3; possibly TRBD2 for D (5 bases). The germline V and J ends were trimmed by 3 bases and 3 bases, with 7 bases remaining between them. The CDR3 length is 13 residues. Germline loops: CDR1 KGHSH, CDR2 LQKENI. The CDR3 sequence: CASSPPGTDTQYF. In DNA form, the CDR3 reads TGTGCCAGCTCACCCCCGGGGACAGATACGCAGTATTTT. The whole variable domain, remainder taken from reference TRBV18 and TRBJ2-3, is NAGVMQNPRHLVRRRGQEARLRCSPMKGHSHVYWYRQLPEEGLKFMVYLQKENIIDESGMPKERFSAEFPKEGPSILRIQQVVRGDSAAYFCASSPPGTDTQYFGPGTRLTVL.

A single count supports this clone. The chain couples TRBV19 to TRBJ1-1; 8 nucleotides match TRBD1. Germline V gene data show CDR1 as LNHDA and CDR2 as SQIVND (reference sequence). The CDR3 spans 15 residues. V shed 6 bases, J shed 1 base, and the junction held 7 bases outside the gene matches. The CDR3 reads CASRTTDRGNTEAFF. In DNA, the CDR3 is TGTGCCAGTAGAACTACCGACAGGGGGAACACTGAAGCTTTCTTT.

The genes are TRBV18 and TRBJ2-2; D call uncertain. Germline V gene sequence: CDR1 KGHSH, CDR2 LQKENI. The V gene lost 0 bases and the J gene lost 5 bases, with 4 bases spanning the gap. This CDR3 is 13 amino acids long. CDR3 protein: CASSPPGTGELFF. The CDR3 DNA reads as TGTGCCAGCTCACCACCCGGGACCGGGGAGCTGTTTTTT.

The chain uses TRBV9 and TRBJ1-3; no reliable D call. The germline gives CDR1 SGDLS, CDR2 YYNGEE. The CDR3 is made up of 16 amino acids. V shed 0 bases and J shed 0 bases, with 10 bases lying between them. The DNA for the CDR3 is TGTGCCAGCAGCGTAGATGGCGGGAGCTCTGGAAACACCATATATTTT. Its protein is CASSVDGGSSGNTIYF.

The V gene is TRBV6-1, the J gene TRBJ1-2; TRBD1 might be the D (6 bases). Trimming removed 3 bases at V and 5 bases at J, with 13 bases between. Germline CDR1 is MNHNS and CDR2 is SASEGT. This CDR3 region has 14 residues. The CDR3 nucleotides are TGTGCCAGCAGTGACGGGGGGCAGCGGTATGGCTACACCTTC. It codes for CASSDGGQRYGYTF.

The chain uses TRBV9 and TRBJ1-1; D might be TRBD1 (5 bases). Trimming shortened V by 3 bases and J by 8 bases, and 14 bases separated the two germline ends. The CDR3 has 13 amino acids. Germline CDR1 reads SGDLS; CDR2 reads YYNGEE. In DNA, the CDR3 is TGTGCCAGCAGCGCGAGGGCGGGGGTAGAAGCTTTCTTT. Amino acid sequence: CASSARAGVEAFF.